The subject of this entry is one TCR beta chain. What it binds is unknown. These data belong to a study of early T cells in non-severe SARS-CoV-2 infection. There are 16 residues in the CDR3. Germline lookup yields CDR1 PRHDT and CDR2 FYEKMQ (reference sequence). Trimming removed 2 bases from V and 5 bases from J, with 18 bases in between. Tagging with unique molecular identifiers was applied to individual cDNA molecules. TCRdb redid the calling of the 5' RACE reads with MiXCR, one entry per CDR3 protein. Here the sample spans approximately 65,000 distinct CDR3 sequences, about 13% being singletons. General study results and limits: Database matching using VDJdb favored anti-spike CD8 responses, with private and CD4 specificities left missing.

Input material: whole blood. This chain connects TRBV13 to TRBJ1-1; D is perhaps TRBD1 (6 bases). This clonotype was sampled from an adult who was a healthcare worker with PCR-confirmed SARS-CoV-2 infection or an uninfected control (not recorded which). CDR3 DNA sequence: TGTGCCAGCAGCTTACTTGAGGGGGACAAGTGGACTGAAGCTTTCTTT. Translation: CASSLLEGDKWTEAFF.